The 13 T cell receptor beta chains below come from one sample, sequenced in a study of shared clonotypes between healthy human individuals. TCRdb's table, derived via immunoSEQ multiplex PCR, lists solely in-frame clones and lacks some. The repertoire holds a few million clones, over 85% seen once, with 0.39% in the top ten. The sample taken for sequencing was naive CD4+ T cells from PBMCs. Subset of the sample: CD45RA+ positively selected. The receptors were sampled from a man between 18 and 29 years old in good health. Some clones in this sample may be carry-over from other donors' samples.

The sample holds a few counts of this clone. The chain recombines TRBV30 with TRBJ1-1; D is possibly TRBD1 (6 bases). Trimming pared 5 bases from V and 11 bases from J, leaving 18 bases between. The CDR3 loop spans 12 amino acids. Looked up from germline, CDR1 is GTSNPN and CDR2 is SVGIG (reference sequence). The CDR3 nucleotides read TGTGCCTGGTCGGGGGGCCCACCCGGGGCTTTCTTT. Its translation: CAWSGGPPGAFF.

In its sample, this clone was seen a few times. Other DNA sequences in this specimen translate into the identical CDR3. The chain recombines TRBV18 with TRBJ1-5, with a possible D match to TRBD1 (5 bases). Germline V gene lookup returns CDR1 KGHSH and CDR2 LQKENI. Between the trimmed V and J ends, which lost 2 bases and 5 bases, there was a span of 7 bases. CDR3 length equals 13 residues. CDR3: CASSPGRDQPQHF. The DNA of the CDR3 is TGTGCCAGCTCACCAGGCAGGGATCAGCCCCAGCATTTT.

V gene TRBV10-3 combines with J gene TRBJ1-4; D is uncertain. The CDR3 consists of 14 residues. Per the germline V gene, CDR1 is ENHRY and CDR2 is SYGVKD. Trimming pared 4 bases from V and 3 bases from J, leaving 9 bases between. As DNA, the CDR3 is TGTGCCATCAGTGTGGGCAGCCCTAATGAAAAACTGTTTTTT. This gives the protein CAISVGSPNEKLFF.

The chain uses TRBV11-2 and TRBJ2-7, with D possibly being TRBD1 or TRBD2 (6 bases each). Trimming removed 5 bases at V and 4 bases at J, with 18 bases between. The length of the CDR3 is 15 residues. Germline V gene sequence: CDR1 SGHAT, CDR2 FQNNGV. This CDR3 reads CASSMGGPPGYEQYF. DNA of the CDR3: TGTGCCAGCAGCATGGGGGGCCCCCCAGGGTACGAGCAGTACTTC.

V and J are TRBV7-2 and TRBJ2-1, with 10 bases identical to TRBD1. CDR3 length: 16 amino acids. From germline, CDR1 is SGHTA and CDR2 FQGNSA. Trimming removed 5 bases from V and 3 bases from J; junction bases left unmatched: 7. CDR3: CASSVSRDRGYNEQFF. DNA for the CDR3: TGTGCCAGCAGCGTCTCGAGGGACAGGGGCTACAATGAGCAGTTCTTC.

In DNA, the CDR3 is TGTGCCAGCAGTTACGGGGACGAGCAGTACTTC. Amino acid sequence: CASSYGDEQYF. The rearrangement joins TRBV6-6 to TRBJ2-5; D call uncertain. The closer fit of TRBJ2-7 to the DNA end suggests the J call may be wrong. Germline V gene data show CDR1 as MNHNY and CDR2 as SVGAGI (reference sequence). The CDR3 covers 11 residues.

V gene TRBV19 combines with J gene TRBJ1-2; D not resolved. The germline V gene has CDR1 LNHDA and CDR2 SQIVND (reference sequence). This CDR3 comprises 12 residues. Trimming removed 5 bases at V and 8 bases at J, with 12 bases between. The DNA of the CDR3 is TGTGCCAGTAGTGTGCGGGGTCACGGCTACACCTTC. Amino acid sequence: CASSVRGHGYTF. Variable domain in full (rest from reference TRBV19 and TRBJ1-2): DGGITQSPKYLFRKEGQNVTLSCEQNLNHDAMYWYRQDPGQGLRLIYYSQIVNDFQKGDIAEGYSVSREKKESFPLTVTSAQKNPTAFYLCASSVRGHGYTFGSGTRLTVV.

As regards this clone: Other DNA sequences in the same sample also yield this CDR3. The chain uses TRBV2 and TRBJ2-1; 12 bases agree with TRBD2. J was trimmed by 2 bases and V by 6 bases; bases with no gene match: 2. CDR1 SNHLY and CDR2 FYNNEI come from the germline V gene. The CDR3 has 15 amino acids. For the CDR3, the DNA is TGTGCCAGCAGCCGACTAGCGGGAGCCTACAATGAGCAGTTCTTC. Translated, it gives CASSRLAGAYNEQFF.

The chain couples TRBV7-8 to TRBJ2-6; possible D gene TRBD2, 6 bases. This CDR3 comprises 14 residues. Germline values: CDR1 SGHVS, CDR2 FQNEAQ. Trimming removed 1 base at V and 12 bases at J, with 13 bases between. The CDR3 is CASSLVGGTLVLTF. The CDR3 DNA sequence: TGTGCCAGCAGCTTAGTAGGAGGGACGCTCGTCCTGACTTTC.

The gene calls are TRBV7-9 and TRBJ1-4, with D possibly TRBD1 on 5 matching bases. Germline-derived CDR1 and CDR2 are SEHNR and FQNEAQ (reference sequence). V lost 8 bases and J lost 7, with 14 bases in between. This CDR3 comprises 13 residues. The CDR3 DNA reads as TGTGCCAGCGATATAGCAGGGTTTGAAAAACTGTTTTTT. Translation: CASDIAGFEKLFF. Looking up the rest from reference TRBV7-9 and TRBJ1-4 gives the full variable domain: DTGVSQNPRHKITKRGQNVTFRCDPISEHNRLYWYRQTLGQGPEFLTYFQNEAQLEKSRLLSDRFSAERPKGSFSTLEIQRTEQGDSAMYLCASDIAGFEKLFFGSGTQLSVL.

This clone was seen once. The V gene is TRBV4-2, the J gene TRBJ2-1; weak D call: TRBD1 (6 bases). CDR1 and CDR2 (germline): LGHNA, YNFKEQ. CDR3 size: 14 residues. V lost 5 bases and J lost 7, with 15 bases in between. Here the CDR3 reads CASSENRVVNEQFF. CDR3 coding DNA: TGTGCCAGCAGCGAAAACAGGGTTGTAAATGAGCAGTTCTTC.

The J gene is TRBJ2-5, the V gene TRBV6-5; maybe TRBD1 (5 bases). The CDR3 contains 15 residues. The germline CDR1 and CDR2 sequences are MNHEY and SVGAGI. Trimming took 2 bases from V and 2 from J, leaving 12 bases between them. The CDR3 loop is CASSYTMTAQETQYF. The DNA for the CDR3 is TGTGCCAGCAGTTACACTATGACAGCTCAAGAGACCCAGTACTTC.

The count of this clone is one. This may be a read error, as it is one base from a much larger clone. This sample also contains other DNA sequences that code for the same CDR3. The chain links TRBV5-1 to TRBJ2-3; possibly TRBD2 for D (5 bases). V was pared by 2 bases and J by 2 bases, with 6 bases between. The CDR3 runs to 13 residues. Germline V CDR1 and CDR2: SGHRS, YFSETQ. CDR3 amino acids: CASSFRDTDTQYF. The CDR3 region has the DNA TGCGCCAGCAGCTTCCGGGACACAGATACGCAGTATTTT.